These 28 T cell receptor beta chains came from one sample sequenced in a study of T-cell memory formation after mild COVID-19 (dated by TCRdb to the early 2020s). The protocol used for the library was 5' RACE. The listed sequencing device is Illumina NovaSeq 6000. TCRdb cleaned the public reads at Q25 with fastp, built clones with MiXCR and kept in-frame beta chains. Every distinct CDR3 protein forms one entry, paired with its most common genes and DNA. The sample contains about 430,000 distinct CDR3 sequences, roughly 18% of them found a single time. The ten most abundant clones make up under 25% of the sample. The sequenced sample was PBMCs or a T cell subset sorted from them (not recorded which). Source of these receptors: a man younger than 35 who had mild COVID-19 (a few samples of this study predate the infection). The sample titles of this study are shuffled in the database, so cell type and time point are left out; the donor was told from shared clones.

CDR3 sequence reads: CASSSGVYNSPLHF. The CDR3 coding sequence is TGTGCCAGCTCATCAGGGGTGTATAATTCACCCCTCCACTTT. The genes are TRBV18 and TRBJ1-6; weak D call: TRBD1 (6 bases). Trimming left V 5 bases short and J 4 bases short, with 9 bases between. In germline, CDR1 is KGHSH, CDR2 LQKENI. The CDR3 totals 14 residues. The whole variable domain, remainder taken from reference TRBV18 and TRBJ1-6, is NAGVMQNPRHLVRRRGQEARLRCSPMKGHSHVYWYRQLPEEGLKFMVYLQKENIIDESGMPKERFSAEFPKEGPSILRIQQVVRGDSAAYFCASSSGVYNSPLHFGNGTRLTVT.

J is TRBJ2-1 and V is TRBV7-6, with D perhaps assigned TRBD1 or TRBD2 (5 bases each). Germline V CDR1 and CDR2: SGHVS, FNYEAQ. With 1 base removed from V and 8 bases from J, the gap between germline ends came to 15 bases. The CDR3 contains 15 residues. Here the CDR3 reads CASSLVLGVVDEQFF. The CDR3 region has the DNA TGTGCCAGCAGCTTAGTGCTGGGGGTTGTAGATGAGCAGTTCTTC.

This clonotype was detected ten times or more. One end of the junction is discordant with germline, which a read error may explain. The V gene is TRBV5-1, the J gene TRBJ2-3, with D perhaps matching TRBD2 (5 bases). Germline CDR1 is SGHRS and CDR2 is YFSETQ. CDR3 length equals 12 residues. The CDR3 here is CASSLEGDTQYF. The CDR3 DNA reads as TGTGCCAGCAGCTTAGAGGGAGATACGCAGTATTTT.

This chain connects TRBV7-2 to TRBJ2-7, with 10 bases that match TRBD1. Losses at the gene ends were 1 base for V and 8 bases for J; bases not matched to a gene: 2. The CDR3 loop spans 13 amino acids. Germline loops: CDR1 SGHTA, CDR2 FQGNSA. The CDR3 coding sequence is TGTGCCAGCAGCTTAGGGACAGGGGGTAAGCAGTACTTC. It specifies CASSLGTGGKQYF. The complete variable domain, with remaining parts taken from reference TRBV7-2 and TRBJ2-7, reads GAGVSQSPSNKVTEKGKDVELRCDPISGHTALYWYRQSLGQGLEFLIYFQGNSAPDKSGLPSDRFSAERTGGSVSTLTIQRTQQEDSAVYLCASSLGTGGKQYFGPGTRLTVT.

This clonotype was counted only a few times. The genes are TRBV4-3 and TRBJ1-1, with D tentatively TRBD1 (5 bases). This CDR3 comprises 17 residues. Trimming shortened V by 7 bases and J by 0 bases, and 21 bases separated the two germline ends. CDR1 and CDR2 (germline): LGHNA, YSLEER. For the CDR3, the DNA is TGCGCCAGCACCCAGGGACTGACCATTTACATGAACACTGAAGCTTTCTTT. Its protein product is CASTQGLTIYMNTEAFF.

This clonotype was counted only a few times. The V gene is TRBV6-5, the J gene TRBJ1-2; a possible D gene is TRBD1 (5 bases). Trimming stripped 6 bases from V and 7 bases from J, with 21 bases between. This CDR3 has 15 residues. Germline values: CDR1 MNHEY, CDR2 SVGAGI. The CDR3 reads CASSLNGPGTVGYTF. The CDR3 DNA reads as TGTGCCAGCAGCCTCAACGGACCGGGGACGGTTGGCTACACCTTC.

V and J are TRBV6-2 or TRBV6-3 and TRBJ2-5; possibly TRBD1 for D (5 bases). The CDR3 is 13 residues long. V was trimmed by 7 bases and J by 7 bases, leaving 16 bases between them. Germline V gene data show CDR1 as MNHEY and CDR2 as SVGEGT. CDR3 residues: CASIKDTAGTQYF. CDR3 DNA sequence: TGTGCCAGCATCAAGGACACCGCCGGGACCCAGTACTTC.

J is TRBJ2-1 and V is TRBV4-1, with 10 bases that match TRBD2. The CDR3 runs to 16 residues. Germline CDR1 reads MGHRA; CDR2 reads YSYEKL. The trim removed 4 bases at V and 5 bases at J, leaving 8 bases unmatched. CDR3: CASSRVLAGTNNEQFF. The CDR3 DNA is TGCGCCAGCAGCCGCGTACTAGCGGGGACCAACAATGAGCAGTTCTTC.

This clonotype was counted many times. V usage is TRBV5-5 and J usage is TRBJ2-5; 7 nucleotides line up with TRBD2. CDR1 is SGHKS, CDR2 YYEKEE, per germline (reference sequence). CDR3 length: 14 amino acids. Trimming took 4 bases from V and 3 from J; bases not matched to a gene: 6. The CDR3 spells CASSPGGIEETQYF. The CDR3 bases are TGTGCCAGCAGCCCGGGGGGAATAGAAGAGACCCAGTACTTC.

A few counts support this clonotype. The chain uses TRBV19 and TRBJ2-3; D not certain. CDR1 and CDR2 (germline): LNHDA, SQIVND (reference sequence). The germline V and J ends were trimmed by 1 base and 2 bases, with 10 bases remaining between them. This CDR3 spans 15 amino acids. In DNA form, the CDR3 reads TGTGCCAGTAGTATAGGGCGGAGACCCACAGATACGCAGTATTTT. It is translated as CASSIGRRPTDTQYF. The full variable domain, with the rest looked up from reference TRBV19 and TRBJ2-3, is DGGITQSPKYLFRKEGQNVTLSCEQNLNHDAMYWYRQDPGQGLRLIYYSQIVNDFQKGDIAEGYSVSREKKESFPLTVTSAQKNPTAFYLCASSIGRRPTDTQYFGPGTRLTVL.

This clonotype was seen a few times. DNA of the CDR3: TGTGCCAGCAGTCCCGAGGCGGGTAGATTCTACGAGCAGTACTTC. Protein product: CASSPEAGRFYEQYF. The chain employs TRBV27 and TRBJ2-7; possibly TRBD2 for D (5 bases). This CDR3 has 15 amino acids. V lost 5 bases to trimming and J lost 3 bases, with 17 bases between them. Germline V CDR1 and CDR2: MNHEY, SMNVEV (reference sequence).

This clonotype has just a few counts. The gene calls are TRBV7-6 and TRBJ2-7, with 7 nucleotides matching TRBD1. Unmatched junction bases numbered 5, after V lost 5 bases and J lost 1 base. CDR1 SGHVS and CDR2 FNYEAQ come from the germline V gene. The length of the CDR3 is 14 residues. CDR3 coding DNA: TGTGCCAGCAGCGCTTGGGACAGATCCTACGAGCAGTACTTC. Protein: CASSAWDRSYEQYF. Based on the CDR3 plus reference TRBV7-6 and TRBJ2-7, the full variable domain is GAGVSQSPRYKVTKRGQDVALRCDPISGHVSLYWYRQALGQGPEFLTYFNYEAQQDKSGLPNDRFSAERPEGSISTLTIQRTEQRDSAMYRCASSAWDRSYEQYFGPGTRLTVT.

The chain couples TRBV2 to TRBJ1-5; D possibly corresponds to TRBD1 (6 bases). Germline CDR1 SNHLY, CDR2 FYNNEI. V lost 11 bases, J lost 1 base, and 18 bases lay in between. There are 15 residues in the CDR3. CDR3 nucleotide sequence: TGTGCCGTCCAACGAGGGGGTGGGAGCAATCAGCCCCAGCATTTT. It is translated as CAVQRGGGSNQPQHF.

This clonotype was seen a handful of times. V and J are TRBV12-3 or TRBV12-4 and TRBJ2-1; 12 bases agree with TRBD2. The CDR3 has 14 amino acids. Trimming at V came to 5 bases and at J to 15 bases, leaving 11 bases not matched to a gene. The CDR3 spells CASSPLAGGKDRFF. In nucleotides, the CDR3 is TGTGCCAGCAGTCCACTAGCGGGGGGCAAGGATCGGTTCTTC.

J is TRBJ1-3 and V is TRBV6-5; no definite D call. The CDR3 spans 15 residues. V was pared by 0 bases and J by 4 bases, with 10 bases between. Germline loops: CDR1 MNHEY, CDR2 SVGAGI. The CDR3 reads CASSYSILVGNTIYF. DNA for the CDR3: TGTGCCAGCAGTTACTCGATTTTGGTCGGAAACACCATATATTTT.

This clonotype showed up just a few times. V is TRBV6-2 or TRBV6-3 and J is TRBJ2-3; possibly TRBD1 for D (5 bases). Per germline, CDR1 MNHEY and CDR2 SVGEGT. The CDR3 has 16 residues. The V gene lost 0 bases and the J gene lost 3 bases, with 13 bases spanning the gap. The CDR3 loop reads CASSYSYRTLTDTQYF. CDR3 nucleotide sequence: TGTGCCAGCAGTTACTCGTACAGGACACTAACAGATACGCAGTATTTT.

This clonotype was observed a handful of times. The gene calls are TRBV5-1 and TRBJ1-6; 9 bases agree with TRBD1. This CDR3 is 15 amino acids long. J gave up 10 bases and V 0 bases, and 5 bases lay outside the gene matches. Germline values: CDR1 SGHRS, CDR2 YFSETQ. The CDR3 sequence is CASSLGTGEASPLHF. CDR3 DNA sequence: TGCGCCAGCAGCTTGGGGACAGGGGAGGCCTCACCCCTCCACTTT.

The V call is TRBV6-5, the J call TRBJ1-1, with D possibly matching TRBD1 (6 bases). CDR1 MNHEY and CDR2 SVGAGI come from the germline V gene. This CDR3 spans 15 amino acids. Trimming stripped 0 bases from V and 4 bases from J, with 12 bases between. The CDR3 DNA is TGTGCCAGCAGTTACTCGTGGGACACCGCCACTGAAGCTTTCTTT. The encoded protein is CASSYSWDTATEAFF.

This clonotype was counted between two and nine times. V is TRBV10-2 and J is TRBJ1-3; 12 positions agree with TRBD1. J lost 3 bases, V lost 6 bases, and 12 bases had no gene match. Germline CDR1 WSHSY, CDR2 SAAADI. CDR3 length equals 18 residues. CDR3 nucleotides: TGCGCCAGCAGGTCCGGGACAGGGGGCCTCTCGGGTGGAAACACCATATATTTT. It encodes CASRSGTGGLSGGNTIYF.

The chain combines TRBV7-3 with TRBJ2-2; 9 bases fit TRBD1. The CDR3 loop spans 18 amino acids. The trim removed 4 bases at V and 4 bases at J, leaving 13 bases unmatched. Germline-derived CDR1 and CDR2 are SGHTA and FQGTGA. CDR3 sequence: CASSSPAFDRGGTGELFF. As DNA, the CDR3 is TGTGCCAGCAGCTCACCAGCCTTTGACAGGGGGGGCACCGGGGAGCTGTTTTTT.

V usage is TRBV4-3 and J usage is TRBJ2-7; 9 bases align to TRBD1. The V gene's germline CDR1 is LGHNA and CDR2 YSLEER. The CDR3 runs to 14 residues. Germline trimming cut 0 bases from V and 4 bases from J; bases unmatched to any gene: 1. This chain's CDR3 is CASSQEGTGYEQYF. The DNA of the CDR3 is TGCGCCAGCAGCCAAGAGGGGACAGGGTACGAGCAGTACTTC.

This clonotype was recorded a few times. The V call is TRBV7-2, the J call TRBJ1-5; possible D gene TRBD1, 5 bases. CDR3 size: 12 residues. Germline V lookup: CDR1 SGHTA, CDR2 FQGNSA. V was shortened by 5 bases and J by 11 bases, with 13 bases between the two germline ends. CDR3 amino acids: CASSPGFGTQHF. CDR3 DNA sequence: TGTGCCAGCAGCCCAGGGTTCGGTACCCAGCATTTT.

This clonotype came up a few times. The chain joins TRBV10-3 to TRBJ2-5; unclear D gene. Germline lookup yields CDR1 ENHRY and CDR2 SYGVKD. The CDR3 sequence is 14 residues long. The V and J ends lost 6 bases and 1 base respectively, with 12 bases between them. The CDR3 loop is CAISGWGSQETQYF. The DNA of the CDR3 is TGTGCCATCAGCGGGTGGGGTTCCCAAGAGACCCAGTACTTC.

The genes are TRBV6-5 and TRBJ2-2; D not certain. The CDR3 contains 16 residues. Germline lookup yields CDR1 MNHEY and CDR2 SVGAGI. Between the trimmed V and J ends, which lost 5 bases and 2 bases, there was a span of 15 bases. Here the CDR3 reads CASSPSVARNTGELFF. The CDR3 nucleotides are TGTGCCAGCAGTCCCTCGGTCGCCCGAAACACCGGGGAGCTGTTTTTT.

This clonotype occurred many times. The rearrangement joins TRBV6-5 to TRBJ2-3, with 7 bases fitting TRBD1. Germline CDR1 MNHEY, CDR2 SVGAGI. This CDR3 is built from 14 residues. With 6 bases clipped from V and 0 bases from J, the junction kept 3 bases outside the gene matches. The CDR3 here is CASRQGWSTDTQYF. Written as DNA, the CDR3 is TGTGCCAGCAGACAGGGGTGGAGCACAGATACGCAGTATTTT.

The J gene is TRBJ2-5, the V gene TRBV3-1; 7 bases line up with TRBD1. CDR1 LGHDT and CDR2 YNNKEL come from the germline V gene (reference sequence). J lost 6 bases, V lost 1 base, and 14 bases had no gene match. The CDR3 consists of 17 residues. The CDR3 reads CASSQVVGRGSLQTQYF. The CDR3 DNA reads as TGTGCCAGCAGCCAAGTCGTAGGCAGGGGGAGTCTCCAGACCCAGTACTTC.

This clonotype was seen only a few times. The chain has TRBV7-8 and TRBJ2-1; 8 bases match TRBD2. This CDR3 spans 15 amino acids. With 6 bases clipped from V and 6 bases from J, the junction kept 10 bases outside the gene matches. Germline CDR1 and CDR2: SGHVS and FQNEAQ. CDR3 protein: CASRFGRGPPNEQFF. CDR3 bases: TGTGCCAGCAGGTTCGGGAGGGGACCTCCCAATGAGCAGTTCTTC. Full variable domain (rest looked up from reference TRBV7-8 and TRBJ2-1): GAGVSQSPRYKVAKRGQDVALRCDPISGHVSLFWYQQALGQGPEFLTYFQNEAQLDKSGLPSDRFFAERPEGSVSTLKIQRTQQEDSAVYLCASRFGRGPPNEQFFGPGTRLTVL.

The rearrangement uses TRBV11-3 and TRBJ1-5; D gene ambiguous. The V end was cut by 2 bases, the J end by 10 bases, with 0 bases between. In germline, CDR1 is SGHNT, CDR2 YENEEA. The CDR3 consists of 9 residues. Here the CDR3 DNA reads TGTGCCAGCAGCTTACCCCAGCATTTT. Its translation: CASSLPQHF. The full variable domain, its missing parts supplied by reference TRBV11-3 and TRBJ1-5, is EAGVVQSPRYKIIEKKQPVAFWCNPISGHNTLYWYLQNLGQGPELLIRYENEEAVDDSQLPKDRFSAERLKGVDSTLKIQPAELGDSAVYLCASSLPQHFGDGTRLSIL.